These T cell receptor beta chains were read from a single sample in a study of beta chain features in type 1 diabetes. The assay was immunoSEQ multiplex PCR, and TCRdb's table has in-frame clones only and misses some. The data show hundreds of thousands of clones, around 15% seen once. Specimen: naive CD4+ T cells from blood. These receptor sequences come from a man aged 18 to 30 with type 1 diabetes. Each CDR3 is given with its conserved first and last residue. D genes are given only for firm matches. Size is omitted from some rows. Given values are once, few, many or a class for expanded clones.

J gene: TRBJ1-1
D gene: TRBD1
V gene: TRBV7-9
clone size: -
CDR3 DNA: TGTGCCAGCACCCTAGGTGCAGGGGGCATGAACACTGAAGCTTTCTTT
CDR3 protein: CASTLGAGGMNTEAFF

J gene: TRBJ1-4
D gene: -
V gene: TRBV5-1
clone size: -
CDR3 DNA: TGCGCCAGCAGCTATGAGGTCCCAGGGTCCTACGAAAAACTGTTTTTT
CDR3 protein: CASSYEVPGSYEKLFF

J gene: TRBJ2-3
D gene: TRBD2
V gene: TRBV2
clone size: -
CDR3 DNA: TGTGCCAGCAACCCCGCGGGGGGTCGCACAGATACGCAGTATTTT
CDR3 protein: CASNPAGGRTDTQYF

J gene: TRBJ2-5
D gene: -
V gene: TRBV18
clone size: -
CDR3 DNA: TGTGCCAGCTCACCACCGAAGGTAGAGACCCAGTACTTC
CDR3 protein: CASSPPKVETQYF

J gene: TRBJ1-1
D gene: -
V gene: TRBV20-1
clone size: -
CDR3 DNA: TGCAGTGCCGACTCGGGATATGAAGCTTTCTTT
CDR3 protein: CSADSGYEAFF

J gene: TRBJ2-1
D gene: -
V gene: TRBV5-1
clone size: -
CDR3 DNA: TGCGCCAGCGCTCAGGCCCCTCCGGGGTACAATGAGCAGTTCTTC
CDR3 protein: CASAQAPPGYNEQFF

J gene: TRBJ1-1
D gene: -
V gene: TRBV11-2
clone size: -
CDR3 DNA: TGTGCCAGCAGCTTAGAGCGCGGCACTGAAGCTTTCTTT
CDR3 protein: CASSLERGTEAFF

J gene: TRBJ1-1
D gene: -
V gene: TRBV15
clone size: few
CDR3 DNA: TGTGCCACCAGCTATGGAGGCCCGAGGGTTGAAGCTTTCTTT
CDR3 protein: CATSYGGPRVEAFF

J gene: TRBJ2-5
D gene: -
V gene: TRBV7-6
clone size: -
CDR3 DNA: TGTGCCAGCAGCTTAGTTAACTCCCAAGAGACCCAGTACTTC
CDR3 protein: CASSLVNSQETQYF

J gene: TRBJ2-5
D gene: -
V gene: TRBV5-1
clone size: few
CDR3 DNA: TGCGCCAGCAGCACCCAGACAGGAACCTTTGAGGAGACCCAGTACTTC
CDR3 protein: CASSTQTGTFEETQYF

J gene: TRBJ1-2
D gene: -
V gene: TRBV7-9
clone size: -
CDR3 DNA: TGTGCCAGCAGCTTAGCGGGAGTAAACTATGGCTACACCTTC
CDR3 protein: CASSLAGVNYGYTF

J gene: TRBJ2-7
D gene: -
V gene: TRBV11-3
clone size: -
CDR3 DNA: TGTGCCAGCAGCACAGGGACGGCCCCCTACGAGCAGTACTTC
CDR3 protein: CASSTGTAPYEQYF

J gene: TRBJ2-2
D gene: TRBD2
V gene: TRBV10-3
clone size: -
CDR3 DNA: TGTGCCATCAGTGAGTCAGGGGCGGTAGCGGGGAAGAACACCGGGGAGCTGTTTTTT
CDR3 protein: CAISESGAVAGKNTGELFF

J gene: TRBJ1-1
D gene: -
V gene: TRBV29-1
clone size: few
CDR3 DNA: TGCAGCGTCCACAGCTTCATGAACACTGAAGCTTTCTTT
CDR3 protein: CSVHSFMNTEAFF

J gene: TRBJ1-2
D gene: TRBD1
V gene: TRBV6-6
clone size: -
CDR3 DNA: TGTGCCAGCAGTCCCGGACAGGGGGCGGTTGGCTACACCTTC
CDR3 protein: CASSPGQGAVGYTF

J gene: TRBJ1-2
D gene: TRBD1
V gene: TRBV10-3
clone size: -
CDR3 DNA: TGTGCCATCACCGCGGACAGGGCGAACTATGGCTACACCTTC
CDR3 protein: CAITADRANYGYTF

J gene: TRBJ1-6
D gene: -
V gene: TRBV6-1
clone size: -
CDR3 DNA: TGTGCCAGCAGTGAAATGGAAGGGGGTATGCGTCCGGATTCACCCCTCCACTTT
CDR3 protein: CASSEMEGGMRPDSPLHF

J gene: TRBJ1-1
D gene: -
V gene: TRBV4-1
clone size: -
CDR3 DNA: TGCGCCAGCAGCCAAGTATCCGGGGGTCACACTGAAGCTTTCTTT
CDR3 protein: CASSQVSGGHTEAFF

J gene: TRBJ2-1
D gene: -
V gene: TRBV5-1
clone size: few
CDR3 DNA: TGCGCCAGCAGCTTGGGCCCTCCCCGGGACTCCGGAACCGTCTACAATGAGCAGTTCTTC
CDR3 protein: CASSLGPPRDSGTVYNEQFF

J gene: TRBJ2-5
D gene: -
V gene: TRBV10-3
clone size: -
CDR3 DNA: TGTGCCATCAGTGATTTGGAGACCCAGTACTTC
CDR3 protein: CAISDLETQYF

J gene: TRBJ2-2
D gene: TRBD2
V gene: TRBV4-2
clone size: few
CDR3 DNA: TGTGCCAGCAGCCAAGAAGTTACTAGCGGTAGGATTACCGGGGAGCTGTTTTTT
CDR3 protein: CASSQEVTSGRITGELFF

J gene: TRBJ2-2
D gene: -
V gene: TRBV4-1
clone size: -
CDR3 DNA: TGCGCCAGCAGCCAAGCGGGACTCCGGGGAACCGGGGAGCTGTTTTTT
CDR3 protein: CASSQAGLRGTGELFF

J gene: TRBJ1-4
D gene: -
V gene: TRBV5-1
clone size: -
CDR3 DNA: TGCGCCAGCAGCTTGCGAGCAACTAATGAAAAACTGTTTTTT
CDR3 protein: CASSLRATNEKLFF

J gene: TRBJ2-7
D gene: TRBD1
V gene: TRBV18
clone size: -
CDR3 DNA: TGTGCCAGCTCACCTACACCGGATCCCGACAGGGGGGACTTC
CDR3 protein: CASSPTPDPDRGDF

J gene: TRBJ1-6
D gene: -
V gene: TRBV7-3
clone size: -
CDR3 DNA: TGTGCCAGCAGCTTGAACAGCCCGGGGGATTCACCCCTCCACTTT
CDR3 protein: CASSLNSPGDSPLHF

J gene: TRBJ2-5
D gene: -
V gene: TRBV5-1
clone size: few
CDR3 DNA: TGCGCCAGCAGCTCGACAGGCAAAGAGACCCAGTACTTC
CDR3 protein: CASSSTGKETQYF

J gene: TRBJ2-7
D gene: -
V gene: TRBV28
clone size: few
CDR3 DNA: TGTGCCAGCAGTTTAGCAGGTCCTTACGAGCAGTACTTC
CDR3 protein: CASSLAGPYEQYF

J gene: TRBJ2-2
D gene: -
V gene: TRBV5-1
clone size: -
CDR3 DNA: TGCGCCAGCAGTAGGGACACCGAGAACACCGGGGAGCTGTTTTTT
CDR3 protein: CASSRDTENTGELFF

J gene: TRBJ2-5
D gene: -
V gene: TRBV18
clone size: -
CDR3 DNA: TGTGCCAGCTCACCACTAGCCGACCAAGAGACCCAGTACTTC
CDR3 protein: CASSPLADQETQYF

J gene: TRBJ2-5
D gene: -
V gene: TRBV2
clone size: few
CDR3 DNA: TGTGCCAGCAGTACCGGCGCCAGAGAGACCCAGTACTTC
CDR3 protein: CASSTGARETQYF

J gene: TRBJ2-3
D gene: -
V gene: TRBV7-9
clone size: -
CDR3 DNA: TGTGCCAGCAGCCGTAGGCCCACAGATACGCAGTATTTT
CDR3 protein: CASSRRPTDTQYF

J gene: TRBJ1-4
D gene: -
V gene: TRBV23-1
clone size: few
CDR3 DNA: TGCGCCAGCAGTCAATCTTGTGCAACTAATGAAAAACTGTTTTTT
CDR3 protein: CASSQSCATNEKLFF

J gene: TRBJ1-2
D gene: -
V gene: TRBV5-4
clone size: few
CDR3 DNA: TGTGCCAGCAGCTTGGTTGGCAGGGAGAACTATGGCTACACCTTC
CDR3 protein: CASSLVGRENYGYTF

J gene: TRBJ2-1
D gene: -
V gene: TRBV29-1
clone size: few
CDR3 DNA: TGCAGCGGGGGGCTCCTACCGGGGGAGCAGTTCTTC
CDR3 protein: CSGGLLPGEQFF

J gene: TRBJ1-2
D gene: -
V gene: TRBV10-3
clone size: -
CDR3 DNA: TGTGCCATCTCGGGCGACGGGAACTATGGCTACACCTTC
CDR3 protein: CAISGDGNYGYTF

J gene: TRBJ1-2
D gene: -
V gene: TRBV2
clone size: few
CDR3 DNA: TGTGCCAGTGCGGAGGATGGCTACACCTTC
CDR3 protein: CASAEDGYTF

J gene: TRBJ1-3
D gene: -
V gene: TRBV19
clone size: -
CDR3 DNA: TGTGCCAGTAGTAGGCTGGAGGCCTCTGGAAACACCATATATTTT
CDR3 protein: CASSRLEASGNTIYF

J gene: TRBJ1-1
D gene: -
V gene: TRBV28
clone size: few
CDR3 DNA: TGTGCCAGCAGTTTAGTGAAGGCGGGGAACACTGAAGCTTTCTTT
CDR3 protein: CASSLVKAGNTEAFF

J gene: TRBJ2-7
D gene: TRBD1
V gene: TRBV28
clone size: -
CDR3 DNA: TGTGCCAGCAGTTTACAGGCAGGGGGCCCCTACGAGCAGTACTTC
CDR3 protein: CASSLQAGGPYEQYF

J gene: TRBJ2-3
D gene: TRBD1
V gene: TRBV30
clone size: few
CDR3 DNA: TGTGCCTGCAGCAGGGGGCCGGCAGATACGCAGTATTTT
CDR3 protein: CACSRGPADTQYF

J gene: TRBJ1-5
D gene: -
V gene: TRBV2
clone size: few
CDR3 DNA: TGTGCCAGCAGTGAAGAACGGGGCAGCAATCAGCCCCAGCATTTT
CDR3 protein: CASSEERGSNQPQHF